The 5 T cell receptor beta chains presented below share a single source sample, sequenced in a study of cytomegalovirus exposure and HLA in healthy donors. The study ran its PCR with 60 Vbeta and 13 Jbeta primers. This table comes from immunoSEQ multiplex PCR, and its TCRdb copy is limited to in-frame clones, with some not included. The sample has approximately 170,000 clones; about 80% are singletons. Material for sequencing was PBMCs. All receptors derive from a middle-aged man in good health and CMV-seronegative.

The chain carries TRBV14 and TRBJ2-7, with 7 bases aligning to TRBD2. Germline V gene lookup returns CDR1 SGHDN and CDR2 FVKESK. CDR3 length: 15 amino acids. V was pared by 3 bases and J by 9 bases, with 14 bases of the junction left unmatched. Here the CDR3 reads CASSQAGTTVGGQYF. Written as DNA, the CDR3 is TGTGCCAGCAGCCAGGCCGGGACTACCGTAGGAGGGCAGTACTTC. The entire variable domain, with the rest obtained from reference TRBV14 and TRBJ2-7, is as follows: EAGVTQFPSHSVIEKGQTVTLRCDPISGHDNLYWYRRVMGKEIKFLLHFVKESKQDESGMPNNRFLAERTGGTYSTLKVQPAELEDSGVYFCASSQAGTTVGGQYFGPGTRLTVT.

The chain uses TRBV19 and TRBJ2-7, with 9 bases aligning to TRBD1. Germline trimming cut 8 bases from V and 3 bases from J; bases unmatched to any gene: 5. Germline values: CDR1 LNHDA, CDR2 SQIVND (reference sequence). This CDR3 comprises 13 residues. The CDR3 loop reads CASSTDRGYEQYF. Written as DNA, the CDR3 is TGTGCCAGTTCGACGGACAGGGGCTACGAGCAGTACTTC.

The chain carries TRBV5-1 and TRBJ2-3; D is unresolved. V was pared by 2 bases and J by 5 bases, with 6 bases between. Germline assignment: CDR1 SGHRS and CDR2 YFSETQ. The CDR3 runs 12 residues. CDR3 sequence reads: CASSLNIDTQYF. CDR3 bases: TGCGCCAGCAGCTTAAACATAGATACGCAGTATTTT. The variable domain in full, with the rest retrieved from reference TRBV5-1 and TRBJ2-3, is KAGVTQTPRYLIKTRGQQVTLSCSPISGHRSVSWYQQTPGQGLQFLFEYFSETQRNKGNFPGRFSGRQFSNSRSEMNVSTLELGDSALYLCASSLNIDTQYFGPGTRLTVL.

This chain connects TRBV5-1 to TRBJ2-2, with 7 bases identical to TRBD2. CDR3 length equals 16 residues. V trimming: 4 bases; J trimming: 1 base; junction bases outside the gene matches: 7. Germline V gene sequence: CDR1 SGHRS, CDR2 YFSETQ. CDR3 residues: CASSPFSGGNTGELFF. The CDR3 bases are TGCGCCAGCAGCCCCTTTTCGGGAGGGAACACCGGGGAGCTGTTTTTT.

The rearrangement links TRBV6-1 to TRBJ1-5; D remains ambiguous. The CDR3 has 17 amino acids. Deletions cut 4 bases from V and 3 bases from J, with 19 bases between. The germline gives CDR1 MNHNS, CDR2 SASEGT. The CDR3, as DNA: TGTGCCAGCAGTGGCGCATCTGGAGGGAGGCTCAATCAGCCCCAGCATTTT. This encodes CASSGASGGRLNQPQHF.